This entry features one TCR beta chain sequence. Its recognized antigen is unknown. It has no much larger one-base neighbor in the sample; base qualities were not kept. Ends trimmed: V by 5 bases, J by 5 bases; bases unmatched to a gene: 22. In the germline V gene, CDR1 corresponds to SGHTA and CDR2 to FQGNSA. The CDR3 has 19 amino acids, counting the end cysteine and phenylalanine. Solely the CDR3 DNA is kept, with 57 bases framed from the first base. These data are taken from a study of blood T cell repertoires in COVID-19 (dated by TCRdb to 2020 to 2022). For the wider study: Samples from collaborators originated in the United States, Italy and Spain and spanned both the acute and convalescent phases of COVID-19. The sample metadata nearly always contained a de-identified subject ID, COVID-19 status, age in years and sex. Where available, HLA class I and class II types were obtained from metadata supplied by the sample provider rather than from assay-based typing. The repertoires were made available in a free public database intended to serve as a resource for research on the immune response to SARS-CoV-2. The material from the prospective study consisted of cDNA or gDNA derived from T cells, B-cell-depleted T cells, or PBMCs. Samples were obtained from the ongoing ImmuneRACE study (first 160 participants) and from 1,254 subjects provided by 6 global collaborators. The dataset comprised deeply sampled blood TCRbeta repertoires from subjects exposed to, actively infected with, or recovered from COVID-19. What the research found in general, with its limitations: Clinical and demographic metadata were provided uncurated, with the amount varying by source and participant.

The collaborating institutions used their own protocols to collect whole blood in K2EDTA tubes. For TCRbeta analysis, collaborator samples were shipped as frozen whole blood, as isolated PBMCs, or as DNA extracted from either sample type. TCRbeta CDR3 regions were amplified from genomic DNA using the immunoSEQ Assay, a bias-controlled multiplex PCR. As for how the authors treated the data: Within the assay, amplification of reference gene primers was used to estimate how many nucleated cells each sample contained. Sequence reads were collapsed and filtered to measure the absolute abundance of every unique TCRbeta CDR3 rearrangement. For each sample, productive Simpson clonality was calculated as the square root of Simpson's diversity index across productive rearrangements. TCRdb obtained this table from immuneACCESS and retained in-frame rearrangements with V and J assigned. These tables miss some clones; where compared with another copy, unresolved V genes account for less than half of the shortfall, and the remainder is unexplained. V, J and clone size derive from that table, while D and trimming were established from the DNA sequence. In all, the sample holds about 190,000 clones, and 90% of those were seen once. 0.5% to 0.75% of the sample is taken by the ten largest.

This clonotype was sampled from a middle-aged man with acute or convalescent COVID-19. Recombination connected TRBV7-2 to TRBJ2-5, with 8 junctional bases fitting TRBD2. The sequencing input was peripheral blood. The nucleotide sequence reads TGTGCCAGCAGCCTCTCACGGGAGGGCCGAAGAGAGACCCGGGAGACCCAGTACTTC. It translates as CASSLSREGRRETRETQYF.